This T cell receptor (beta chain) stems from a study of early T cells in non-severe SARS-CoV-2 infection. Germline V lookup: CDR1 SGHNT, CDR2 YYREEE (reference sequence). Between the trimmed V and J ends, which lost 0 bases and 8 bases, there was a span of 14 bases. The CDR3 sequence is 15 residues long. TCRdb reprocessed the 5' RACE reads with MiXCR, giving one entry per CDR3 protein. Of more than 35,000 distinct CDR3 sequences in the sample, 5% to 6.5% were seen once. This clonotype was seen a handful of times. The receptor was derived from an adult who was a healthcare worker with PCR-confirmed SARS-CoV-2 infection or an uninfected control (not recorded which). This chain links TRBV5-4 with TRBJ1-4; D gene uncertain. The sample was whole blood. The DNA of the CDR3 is TGTGCCAGCAGCTTGGCTGGGCAGCTAGACGAAAAACTGTTTTTT. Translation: CASSLAGQLDEKLFF.